These T cell receptor beta chains were read from a single sample in a study of blood T cell repertoires in COVID-19. Here immunoSEQ multiplex PCR was the method, and the copy in TCRdb shows in-frame clones only, minus some. The sample shows tens of thousands of clones, 88% of them seen only once. The sequencing input was peripheral blood. All receptors derive from a man between 45 and 60 years old with acute or convalescent COVID-19. CDR3s include the opening cysteine and the closing phenylalanine or tryptophan. Each record gives: V gene, clone size, J gene, D gene, CDR3 DNA, CDR3 protein. D genes are given only for firm matches. Expanded clones get a size class; other rows say once, few or many, or leave the size out.

>TRBV7-7|NA|TRBJ2-7|TRBD1
TGTGCCAGCAGCTTAGGACAGGGTAGATGGGAGCAGTACTTC
CASSLGQGRWEQYF
>TRBV7-3|NA|TRBJ2-5|TRBD2
TGTGCCAGCAGCGCAGCGGGGGGCTTCCAAGAGACCCAGTACTTC
CASSAAGGFQETQYF
>TRBV12-3/TRBV12-4|NA|TRBJ1-6|NA
TGTGCCAGCAGTCCAGGGGTAGGGTCACCCCTCCACTTT
CASSPGVGSPLHF
>TRBV5-1|NA|TRBJ2-3|NA
TGCGCCAGCAGCTTGGCTAGCGCAGGCACAGATACGCAGTATTTT
CASSLASAGTDTQYF
>TRBV19|NA|TRBJ2-7|TRBD1
TGTGCCAGTACCAAGGGACAGGGGAACGAGCAGTACTTC
CASTKGQGNEQYF
>TRBV9|NA|TRBJ1-2|NA
TGTGCCAGCAGCAGAGTCTATGGCTACACCTTC
CASSRVYGYTF
>TRBV7-8|NA|TRBJ1-2|NA
TGTGCCAGCAGCTTAAAGGAAACAGGCGGCTATGGCTACACCTTC
CASSLKETGGYGYTF
>TRBV6-2/TRBV6-3|NA|TRBJ2-7|TRBD1
TGTGCCAGCAGTTACTCGAATTTCGGGACAGGACCCTACGAGCAGTACTTC
CASSYSNFGTGPYEQYF
>TRBV19|NA|TRBJ1-2|NA
TGTGCCAGTAGTATAGATCTCCTCGGGGGAGGAGGGAGAAACTATGGCTACACCTTC
CASSIDLLGGGGRNYGYTF
>TRBV7-9|NA|TRBJ1-1|TRBD1
TGTGCCAGCAGCTTAGGGACAGGGGTTCGTACTGAAGCTTTCTTT
CASSLGTGVRTEAFF
>TRBV11-2|NA|TRBJ2-7|NA
TGTGCCAGCAGCTTAGCAGGGAACCCAGCCTACGAGCAGTACTTC
CASSLAGNPAYEQYF
>TRBV13|NA|TRBJ2-1|TRBD1
TGTGCCAGCAGCACCGGACAGGAAAGCTCCTACAATGAGCAGTTCTTC
CASSTGQESSYNEQFF
>TRBV11-1|NA|TRBJ2-3|TRBD2
TGTGCCAGCAGCGAACTAGCGGGGGAGCACACAGATACGCAGTATTTT
CASSELAGEHTDTQYF
>TRBV6-4|NA|TRBJ1-2|TRBD1
TGTGCCAGCAGTGACTCGAAGACAGGGGGTCTTAACTATGGCTACACCTTC
CASSDSKTGGLNYGYTF
>TRBV27|NA|TRBJ2-5|TRBD1
TGTGCCAGCAGTAGCATGGGACAGGGGCAGACCCAGTACTTC
CASSSMGQGQTQYF
>TRBV9|NA|TRBJ2-3|NA
TGTGCCAGCACCCTAATGCCGGGGAGCACAGATACGCAGTATTTT
CASTLMPGSTDTQYF
>TRBV6-5|NA|TRBJ1-4|NA
TGTGCCACAAGGGAGGGTGGCGAAAAACTGTTTTTT
CATREGGEKLFF
>TRBV6-5|NA|TRBJ1-2|TRBD1
TGTGCCAGCAGTTTTTACAGGGGGAGAGCTAACTATGGCTACACCTTC
CASSFYRGRANYGYTF
>TRBV3-1/TRBV3-2|few|TRBJ1-6|TRBD1
TGTGCCAGCAGCCCTCGACAGGGGAATAATTCACCCCTCCACTTT
CASSPRQGNNSPLHF
>TRBV13|NA|TRBJ2-4|NA
TGTGCCAGCAGACAACCGGGACTAGCCAAAAACATTCAGTACTTC
CASRQPGLAKNIQYF
>TRBV11-1|NA|TRBJ1-1|NA
TGTGCCAGCAGAACTGGGACACCGAAGCTGAACACTGAAGCTTTCTTT
CASRTGTPKLNTEAFF
>TRBV9|NA|TRBJ2-7|TRBD2
TGTGCCAGCAGCACCCTAGCGGGGGGCCAGGAAGAGCAGTACTTC
CASSTLAGGQEEQYF
>TRBV5-1|NA|TRBJ1-1|TRBD1
TGCGCCAGCAGGCCGGACAGGGAGGCTGAAGCTTTCTTT
CASRPDREAEAFF
>TRBV24-1|NA|TRBJ1-2|NA
TGTGCCACCAGTGATTTTGACAAGGGCTACACCTTC
CATSDFDKGYTF
>TRBV10-3|NA|TRBJ1-1|NA
TGTGCCATCGCGAGTCGCCGGGTGAACACTGAAGCTTTCTTT
CAIASRRVNTEAFF
>TRBV7-8|once|TRBJ1-2|NA
TGTGCCAGCAGCTTAGAGGTCAGGGATCATGGCTACACCTTC
CASSLEVRDHGYTF
>TRBV2|NA|TRBJ2-1|TRBD1
TGTGCCAGCAAAGGACAGGGGCGAGGTGAGCAGTTCTTC
CASKGQGRGEQFF
>TRBV6-5|NA|TRBJ1-2|NA
TGTGCCAGCAGCAAGAATACGGGACTAGGCTATGGCTACACCTTC
CASSKNTGLGYGYTF
>TRBV10-3|NA|TRBJ2-7|NA
TGTGCCATCAGTGAGGGGTACAGCTCCTACGAGCAGTACTTC
CAISEGYSSYEQYF
>TRBV19|NA|TRBJ1-2|NA
TGTGCCAGTAGTATCTCCCCCCAGGGAAGGGGCTACACCTTC
CASSISPQGRGYTF
>TRBV2|NA|TRBJ1-3|NA
TGTGCCGGGTTGGGCTACAGCTCTGGAAACACCATATATTTT
CAGLGYSSGNTIYF
>TRBV18|NA|TRBJ1-5|TRBD1
TGTGCCAGCTCACCGGGACAGGGCTATCTGCCCCAGCATTTT
CASSPGQGYLPQHF